Below, 8 T cell receptor beta chains from the same sample are listed, as sequenced in a study of blood T cell repertoires in COVID-19. The protocol was immunoSEQ multiplex PCR, while the TCRdb copy is restricted to in-frame clones and leaves out a portion. The table lists about 230,000 clones, approximately 87% of them singletons. The sequenced sample consisted of peripheral blood. These receptors were taken from a woman aged 70-85 years with active or convalescent COVID-19.

The chain couples TRBV11-2 to TRBJ2-7; maybe TRBD2 (7 bases). The CDR3 is 15 amino acids. In germline, CDR1 is SGHAT, CDR2 FQNNGV. Trimming took off 7 bases at V and 5 bases at J, with 21 bases between the two ends. Written as DNA, the CDR3 is TGTGCCAGCACCGTGGGGGCGGGGGCGGCCCACGAGCAGTACTTC. It yields the protein CASTVGAGAAHEQYF.

This clone was seen only once. V gene TRBV15 combines with J gene TRBJ2-1, with TRBD1 as a possible D gene (5 bases). This CDR3 is 14 amino acids long. V lost 3 bases, J lost 8 bases, and 14 bases lay in between. Germline CDR1 is LNHNV and CDR2 is YYDKDF (reference sequence). CDR3 protein: CATSSNRQNHEQFF. The CDR3 bases are TGTGCCACCAGCAGTAATAGACAGAACCATGAGCAGTTCTTC.

The genes are TRBV10-3 and TRBJ1-1; TRBD1 aligns across 7 bases. From germline, CDR1 is ENHRY and CDR2 SYGVKD. The CDR3 has 14 amino acids. V trimming: 2 bases; J trimming: 7 bases; junction bases outside the gene matches: 7. CDR3 in amino acids: CAISEPRRTGEAFF. The CDR3 DNA follows: TGTGCCATCAGTGAGCCAAGAAGGACAGGTGAAGCTTTCTTT.

The table lists this clone with a count of one. V gene TRBV9 combines with J gene TRBJ2-2; possible D gene TRBD1, 6 bases. The CDR3 totals 15 residues. Trimming shortened V by 0 bases and J by 0 bases, and 6 bases separated the two germline ends. In germline, CDR1 is SGDLS, CDR2 YYNGEE. CDR3 in DNA: TGTGCCAGCAGCGTAGGGACAGCGAACACCGGGGAGCTGTTTTTT. Its protein is CASSVGTANTGELFF.

V is TRBV5-1 and J is TRBJ2-5; D is possibly TRBD2 (6 bases). Trimming pared 4 bases from V and 2 bases from J, leaving 15 bases between. The CDR3 is 15 amino acids. CDR1 is SGHRS, CDR2 YFSETQ, per germline. CDR3 sequence: CASSPNTGGQETQYF. CDR3 DNA sequence: TGCGCCAGCAGCCCTAACACCGGAGGGCAAGAGACCCAGTACTTC.

The rearrangement links TRBV10-3 to TRBJ2-3; 7 bases match TRBD2. This CDR3 contains 15 residues. Per germline, CDR1 ENHRY and CDR2 SYGVKD. With 4 bases clipped from V and 4 bases from J, the junction kept 8 bases outside the gene matches. The CDR3 DNA reads TGTGCCATCAGTGCCATGGGAGGGCTCTCAGATACGCAGTATTTT. This sequence encodes CAISAMGGLSDTQYF.

V and J are TRBV5-4 and TRBJ2-7; 11 bases are shared with TRBD2. J gave up 6 bases and V 4 bases, and 12 bases lay outside the gene matches. Germline V CDR1 and CDR2: SGHNT, YYREEE (reference sequence). The CDR3 length is 16 residues. CDR3 sequence (DNA): TGTGCCAGCAGCGCCGTCCTACTAGCGGGAGTCTCCGAGCAGTACTTC. Residues: CASSAVLLAGVSEQYF.

The V call is TRBV11-2, the J call TRBJ2-7, with D possibly being TRBD1 (7 bases). Trimming pared 1 base from V and 6 bases from J, leaving 13 bases between. The germline CDR1 and CDR2 sequences are SGHAT and FQNNGV. This CDR3 comprises 14 residues. In nucleotides, the CDR3 is TGTGCCAGCAGCTTAGTCCCCCAGGGGGGCGAGCAGTACTTC. It is translated as CASSLVPQGGEQYF.